The 20 T cell receptor beta chains in this list originate from one sample, sequenced in a study of blood T cell repertoires in COVID-19. Repertoires were generated with immunoSEQ multiplex PCR, while TCRdb's copy carries only in-frame clones and drops some. The table records about 250,000 clones, roughly 82% of them present only once. The sequencing input was peripheral blood. The receptor set was obtained from a woman of 80 years or more with active or convalescent COVID-19.

The chain carries TRBV6-5 and TRBJ1-3; D is possibly TRBD1 (5 bases). The CDR3 extends over 15 amino acids. The germline V gene has CDR1 MNHEY and CDR2 SVGAGI. V was shortened by 4 bases and J by 2 bases, with 12 bases between the two germline ends. CDR3 amino acids: CASSSSGAPGNTIYF. The CDR3 DNA reads TGTGCCAGCAGTTCATCTGGGGCCCCTGGAAACACCATATATTTT.

The chain employs TRBV2 and TRBJ1-2, with D possibly being TRBD1 (6 bases). CDR1 is SNHLY and CDR2 is FYNNEI in the germline V gene. Deletions cut 6 bases from V and 8 bases from J, with 19 bases between. The CDR3 consists of 14 residues. The CDR3 DNA is TGTGCCAGCAGCGAACAGGGAATCCTTAGAGGCTACACCTTC. This codes for CASSEQGILRGYTF.

This clone came up once. The rearrangement joins TRBV11-1 to TRBJ2-3; D remains ambiguous. Germline-derived CDR1 and CDR2 are SGHAT and FQDESV (reference sequence). The CDR3 spans 14 residues. V shed 3 bases and J shed 0 bases, with 7 bases lying between them. This CDR3 is CASSFPISTDTQYF. In nucleotides, the CDR3 is TGTGCCAGCAGCTTCCCCATTAGCACAGATACGCAGTATTTT. Variable domain in full (rest from reference TRBV11-1 and TRBJ2-3): EAEVAQSPRYKITEKSQAVAFWCDPISGHATLYWYRQILGQGPELLVQFQDESVVDDSQLPKDRFSAERLKGVDSTLKIQPAELGDSAMYLCASSFPISTDTQYFGPGTRLTVL.

The rearrangement uses TRBV5-1 and TRBJ2-2; D gene ambiguous. Trimming pared 2 bases from V and 7 bases from J, leaving 6 bases between. This CDR3 region has 12 residues. CDR1 and CDR2 (germline): SGHRS, YFSETQ. The CDR3 region has the DNA TGCGCCAGCAGCTTCCCTTACGGGGAGCTGTTTTTT. This gives the protein CASSFPYGELFF.

This chain uses TRBV11-3 with TRBJ1-4, with 7 bases aligning to TRBD1. The length of the CDR3 is 13 residues. The germline V gene has CDR1 SGHNT and CDR2 YENEEA. Losses at the gene ends were 5 bases for V and 16 bases for J; bases not matched to a gene: 13. The DNA of the CDR3 is TGTGCCAGCAGCGCACGGTGGACAGGCCTAGGGTTTTTT. Residues: CASSARWTGLGFF.

In this sample, this clone turned up a few times. V usage is TRBV11-3 and J usage is TRBJ1-2; D perhaps matches TRBD1 (6 bases). Between the trimmed V and J ends, which lost 0 bases and 6 bases, there was a span of 26 bases. Germline assignment: CDR1 SGHNT and CDR2 YENEEA. This CDR3 spans 19 amino acids. The CDR3 nucleotides are TGTGCCAGCAGCTTAGAACGTAAGTTTAAGAGTAGACAGGAAGATGGCTACACCTTC. Protein: CASSLERKFKSRQEDGYTF.

The J gene is TRBJ2-3, the V gene TRBV19; a possible D gene is TRBD1 (5 bases). There are 16 residues in the CDR3. V lost 2 bases and J 5 bases, leaving 17 bases between the germline ends. CDR1 and CDR2 from the germline V gene are LNHDA and SQIVND (reference sequence). The CDR3 loop is CASSIRERRGRDTQYF. The CDR3 nucleotides read TGTGCCAGTAGTATAAGAGAAAGAAGGGGCAGAGATACGCAGTATTTT.

The J gene is TRBJ2-3, the V gene TRBV19; a weak D match, TRBD1 (5 bases). Trimming stripped 1 base from V and 5 bases from J, with 16 bases between. The CDR3 consists of 16 residues. Germline CDR1 LNHDA, CDR2 SQIVND (reference sequence). DNA for the CDR3: TGTGCCAGTAGTATAGCTTCAAAGGGGCTGCAAGATACGCAGTATTTT. As protein: CASSIASKGLQDTQYF.

This chain connects TRBV28 to TRBJ1-2; 8 nucleotides match TRBD1. Trimming took 2 bases from V and 8 from J; bases not matched to a gene: 25. CDR1 and CDR2 (germline): MDHEN, SYDVKM. The CDR3 extends over 20 amino acids. Written as DNA, the CDR3 is TGTGCCAGCAGTTTAGGCCCAATAACCCGGGACAGGACTACCAAGGGAGGCTACACCTTC. Translating gives CASSLGPITRDRTTKGGYTF.

This chain uses TRBV29-1 with TRBJ1-1; no clear D gene. This CDR3 contains 14 residues. Trimming took off 6 bases at V and 1 base at J, with 15 bases between the two ends. From germline, CDR1 is SQVTM and CDR2 ANQGSEA. The CDR3 region is CSVVLQPGNTEAFF. The CDR3 DNA follows: TGCAGCGTGGTACTTCAGCCAGGGAACACTGAAGCTTTCTTT.

The genes are TRBV28 and TRBJ1-5; no clear D. CDR1 is MDHEN, CDR2 SYDVKM, per germline. The CDR3 totals 12 residues. V shed 6 bases and J shed 5 bases, with 8 bases lying between them. CDR3 in DNA: TGTGCCAGCAGCACGGCGGATCAGCCCCAGCATTTT. This encodes CASSTADQPQHF. The full variable domain, completed using reference TRBV28 and TRBJ1-5, is DVKVTQSSRYLVKRTGEKVFLECVQDMDHENMFWYRQDPGLGLRLIYFSYDVKMKEKGDIPEGYSVSREKKERFSLILESASTNQTSMYLCASSTADQPQHFGDGTRLSIL.

CDR3 DNA: TGTGCCAGCAGCCAACGGGGGACGTCGAGCTCTGGAAACACCATATATTTT. This sequence encodes CASSQRGTSSSGNTIYF. The chain couples TRBV3-1 (or the pseudogene TRBV3-2) to TRBJ1-3; maybe TRBD1 (5 bases). Trimming took off 2 bases at V and 0 bases at J, with 14 bases between the two ends. The CDR3 contains 17 residues. Germline assignment: CDR1 LGHDT and CDR2 YNNKEL (reference sequence).

The V gene is TRBV5-1, the J gene TRBJ2-2, with a weak D call TRBD2 (6 bases). The CDR3 is 14 residues long. Deletions cut 5 bases from V and 1 base from J, with 9 bases between. Germline assignment: CDR1 SGHRS and CDR2 YFSETQ. The CDR3 loop is CASRGTLNTGELFF. DNA for the CDR3: TGCGCCAGCAGAGGGACTCTGAACACCGGGGAGCTGTTTTTT.

V and J are TRBV24-1 and TRBJ2-5; D is perhaps TRBD2 (6 bases). Deletions cut 3 bases from V and 4 bases from J, with 14 bases between. In germline, CDR1 is KGHDR, CDR2 SFDVKD. The CDR3 sequence is 15 residues long. CDR3 in DNA: TGTGCCACCAGTGATCGGAGGGGAGGCGGAGAGACCCAGTACTTC. Translated, it gives CATSDRRGGGETQYF.

J is TRBJ1-1 and V is TRBV18; D is ambiguous. Per the germline V gene, CDR1 is KGHSH and CDR2 is LQKENI. This CDR3 region has 15 residues. Trimming took 2 bases from V and 1 from J, leaving 11 bases between them. In nucleotides, the CDR3 is TGTGCCAGCTCACCAAACCAGGCAGCGAACACTGAAGCTTTCTTT. Amino acid sequence: CASSPNQAANTEAFF.

This rearrangement joins TRBV5-4 to TRBJ2-7; D gene uncertain. This CDR3 has 14 residues. CDR1 SGHNT and CDR2 YYREEE come from the germline V gene (reference sequence). V was shortened by 0 bases and J by 0 bases, with 7 bases between the two germline ends. The CDR3 here is CASSLDHSSYEQYF. The CDR3 region has the DNA TGTGCCAGCAGCTTGGACCACAGCTCCTACGAGCAGTACTTC.

This clone was counted a single time. This chain joins TRBV12-3 or TRBV12-4 and TRBJ1-2; TRBD1 aligns across 9 bases. There are 13 residues in the CDR3. J was trimmed by 12 bases and V by 6 bases; bases with no gene match: 11. CDR3 bases: TGTGCCAGCAGCCCGACCAGGACAGGGGAGAACACCTTC. Amino acids: CASSPTRTGENTF.

V usage is TRBV2 and J usage is TRBJ1-5, with D perhaps TRBD1 (5 bases). The CDR3 is 13 residues long. Germline CDR1 SNHLY, CDR2 FYNNEI. V dropped 6 bases and J dropped 3 bases, with 9 bases sitting between them. CDR3 DNA sequence: TGTGCCAGCAGCCTCAGGGACAATCAGCCCCAGCATTTT. It specifies CASSLRDNQPQHF. Combining the CDR3 with reference TRBV2 and TRBJ1-5 gives the whole variable domain EPEVTQTPSHQVTQMGQEVILRCVPISNHLYFYWYRQILGQKVEFLVSFYNNEISEKSEIFDDQFSVERPDGSNFTLKIRSTKLEDSAMYFCASSLRDNQPQHFGDGTRLSIL.

This clone was picked up one time. The chain recombines TRBV30 with TRBJ2-1; TRBD2 aligns across 7 bases. The CDR3 length is 15 residues. The germline gives CDR1 GTSNPN, CDR2 SVGIG (reference sequence). V shed 0 bases and J 5 bases; nucleotides not matched to a gene: 7. The DNA for the CDR3 is TGTGCCTGGAGTGTACGCGGGAGTGTTAACAATGAGCAGTTCTTC. It yields the protein CAWSVRGSVNNEQFF. The variable domain in full, with the rest retrieved from reference TRBV30 and TRBJ2-1, is SQTIHQWPATLVQPVGSPLSLECTVEGTSNPNLYWYRQAAGRGLQLLFYSVGIGQISSEVPQNLSASRPQDRQFILSSKKLLLSDSGFYLCAWSVRGSVNNEQFFGPGTRLTVL.

The rearrangement links TRBV3-1 (or the pseudogene TRBV3-2) to TRBJ1-1; a weak D match, TRBD1 (6 bases). V gave up 4 bases and J gave up 10 bases, with 22 bases separating them. CDR3 length equals 15 residues. Germline V CDR1 and CDR2: LGHDT, YNNKEL (reference sequence). DNA for the CDR3: TGTGCCAGCAGCCCGGGATTCGGGGTGGGGGCTGGAGCTTTCTTT. Protein: CASSPGFGVGAGAFF.